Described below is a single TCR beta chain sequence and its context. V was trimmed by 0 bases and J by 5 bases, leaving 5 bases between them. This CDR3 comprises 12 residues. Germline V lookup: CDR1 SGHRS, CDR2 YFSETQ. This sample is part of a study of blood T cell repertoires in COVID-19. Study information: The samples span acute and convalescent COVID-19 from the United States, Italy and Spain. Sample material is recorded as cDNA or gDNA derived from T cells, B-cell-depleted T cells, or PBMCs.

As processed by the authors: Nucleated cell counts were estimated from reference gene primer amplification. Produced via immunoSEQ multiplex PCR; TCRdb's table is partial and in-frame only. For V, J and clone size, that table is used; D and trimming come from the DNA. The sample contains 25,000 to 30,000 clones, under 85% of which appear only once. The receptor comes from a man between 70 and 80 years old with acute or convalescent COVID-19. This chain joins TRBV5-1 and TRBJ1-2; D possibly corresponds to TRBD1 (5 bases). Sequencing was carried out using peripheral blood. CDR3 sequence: CASSLEGYGYTF. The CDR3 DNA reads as TGCGCCAGCAGCTTGGAGGGGTATGGCTACACCTTC. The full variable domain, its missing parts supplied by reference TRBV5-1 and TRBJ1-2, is KAGVTQTPRYLIKTRGQQVTLSCSPISGHRSVSWYQQTPGQGLQFLFEYFSETQRNKGNFPGRFSGRQFSNSRSEMNVSTLELGDSALYLCASSLEGYGYTFGSGTRLTVV.